The present TCR beta chain was sequenced within a study of cytomegalovirus exposure and HLA in healthy donors. Study-wide background: There were just under 400 genotyped donors. Of these, roughly 80% fell in the genetic ancestry cluster associated with self-reported Caucasian donors.

General study results and limits: Later genetic work tied a missense DCLRE1C variant to beta-chain V and J trimming. The study had only CMV serostatus as immune exposure information.

Primers for the PCR totalled 60 Vbeta and 13 Jbeta. Here immunoSEQ multiplex PCR was the method, and the copy in TCRdb shows in-frame clones only, minus some. The sample carries about 200,000 clones, roughly 85% recorded once. Likely unrecorded immune exposures existed in these nominally healthy donors. The V gene lost 5 bases and the J gene lost 5 bases, with 9 bases spanning the gap. This CDR3 has 12 amino acids. Germline assignment: CDR1 SGHTA and CDR2 FQGNSA. In the case of this clone: Its cognate antigen is unknown.

The TCR comes from a woman aged 45 to 65 in good health and CMV-seronegative. The material sequenced was PBMCs. The chain has TRBV7-2 and TRBJ2-5; D might be TRBD2 (6 bases). The CDR3 DNA sequence: TGTGCCAGCAGCCTAGGGAGGGAGACCCAGTACTTC. It codes for CASSLGRETQYF.